The T cell receptor (beta chain) described here comes from a study of CD8 T cells in Susac syndrome. Study-wide findings and caveats: Only a relatively small number of individuals were included in the TCR sequencing and HLA analysis.

In regard to this clonotype: As yet, its antigen is unknown.

From blood CD8+ and CD4+ T cells, TCR beta sequences were generated. Through negative isolation, CD4+ and CD8+ T cells were obtained, while TEMRA cells were enriched using FACS. Reverse transcription of about 0.5 to 1 ug RNA was carried out with random hexamers. Multiplex PCR with immunoSEQ amplified the TCR beta CDR3 across 54 Vbeta and 13 Jbeta. MiXCR, applied by TCRdb to the immunoSEQ multiplex PCR reads, yields one record per CDR3 protein. The sample lists 150,000 to 200,000 distinct CDR3 sequences; about 95% were seen once. This CDR3 contains 16 residues. V lost 6 bases and J lost 5; bases outside the gene matches: 7. The germline V gene encodes CDR1 SNHLY and CDR2 FYNNEI.

Sequenced input: CD8+ T cells from PBMCs. The sequence was obtained from a human donor with multiple sclerosis. The chain carries TRBV2 and TRBJ2-3, with 14 positions matching TRBD2. As DNA, the CDR3 is TGTGCCAGCAGCTCGGGACTAGCGGGAGACGGAGATACGCAGTATTTT. Its protein product is CASSSGLAGDGDTQYF.